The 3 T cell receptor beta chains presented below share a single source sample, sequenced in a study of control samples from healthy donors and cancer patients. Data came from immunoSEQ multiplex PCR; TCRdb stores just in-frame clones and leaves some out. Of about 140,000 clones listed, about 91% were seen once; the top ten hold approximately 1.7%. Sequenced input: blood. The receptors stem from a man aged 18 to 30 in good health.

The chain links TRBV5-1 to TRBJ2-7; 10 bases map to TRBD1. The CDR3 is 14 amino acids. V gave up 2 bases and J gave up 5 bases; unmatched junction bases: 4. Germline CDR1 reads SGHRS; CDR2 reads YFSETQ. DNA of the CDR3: TGCGCCAGCAGCTTAGGGACAGGGGCGAACGAGCAGTACTTC. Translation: CASSLGTGANEQYF.

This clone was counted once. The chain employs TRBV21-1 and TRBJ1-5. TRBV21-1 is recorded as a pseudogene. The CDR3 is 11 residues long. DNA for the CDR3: TGTGCCAGCAGCACGAATCAGCCCCAGCATTTT. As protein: CASSTNQPQHF.

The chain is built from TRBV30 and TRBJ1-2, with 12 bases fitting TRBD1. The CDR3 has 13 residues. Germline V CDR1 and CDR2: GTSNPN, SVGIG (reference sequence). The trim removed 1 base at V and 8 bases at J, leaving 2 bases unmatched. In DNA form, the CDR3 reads TGTGCCTGGAGTGCCGGGACAGGGGGCGGCTACACCTTC. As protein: CAWSAGTGGGYTF. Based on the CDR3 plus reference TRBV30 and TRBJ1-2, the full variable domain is SQTIHQWPATLVQPVGSPLSLECTVEGTSNPNLYWYRQAAGRGLQLLFYSVGIGQISSEVPQNLSASRPQDRQFILSSKKLLLSDSGFYLCAWSAGTGGGYTFGSGTRLTVV.